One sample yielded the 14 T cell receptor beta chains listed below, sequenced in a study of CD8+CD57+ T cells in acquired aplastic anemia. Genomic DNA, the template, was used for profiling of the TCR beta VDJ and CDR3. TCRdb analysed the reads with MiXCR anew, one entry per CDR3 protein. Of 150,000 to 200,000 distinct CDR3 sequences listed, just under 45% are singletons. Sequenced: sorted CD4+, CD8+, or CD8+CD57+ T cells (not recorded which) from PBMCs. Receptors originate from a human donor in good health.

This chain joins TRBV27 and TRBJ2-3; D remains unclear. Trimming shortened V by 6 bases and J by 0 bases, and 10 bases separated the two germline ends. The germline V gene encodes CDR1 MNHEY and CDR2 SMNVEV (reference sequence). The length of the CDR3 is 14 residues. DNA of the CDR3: TGTGCCAGCAGCCCCCAGGTTAGCACAGATACGCAGTATTTT. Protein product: CASSPQVSTDTQYF.

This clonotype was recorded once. CDR3 nucleotides: TGCAGTGCCGGGGGACAGGGTGCTGAAAAACTGTTTTTT. Amino acid sequence: CSAGGQGAEKLFF. This rearrangement joins TRBV20-1 to TRBJ1-4, with 9 nucleotides matching TRBD1. V was pared by 6 bases and J by 7 bases, with 6 bases of the junction left unmatched. Germline CDR1 reads DFQATT; CDR2 reads SNEGSKA (reference sequence). The CDR3 loop spans 13 amino acids.

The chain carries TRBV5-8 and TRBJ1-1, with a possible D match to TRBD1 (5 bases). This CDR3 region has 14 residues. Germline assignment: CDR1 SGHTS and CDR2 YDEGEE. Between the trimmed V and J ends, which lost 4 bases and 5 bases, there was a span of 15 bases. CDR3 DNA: TGTGCCAGCAGCCCCTGGGGCGTTGATACTGAAGCTTTCTTT. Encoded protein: CASSPWGVDTEAFF.

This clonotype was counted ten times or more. The CDR3 loop is CASSMVQLKNTGELFF. The CDR3 DNA reads TGTGCCAGTAGTATGGTGCAGCTAAAGAACACCGGGGAGCTGTTTTTT. The J gene is TRBJ2-2, the V gene TRBV19; D remains ambiguous. Germline lookup yields CDR1 LNHDA and CDR2 SQIVND (reference sequence). The CDR3 runs to 16 residues. Trimming removed 3 bases at V and 1 base at J, with 12 bases between.

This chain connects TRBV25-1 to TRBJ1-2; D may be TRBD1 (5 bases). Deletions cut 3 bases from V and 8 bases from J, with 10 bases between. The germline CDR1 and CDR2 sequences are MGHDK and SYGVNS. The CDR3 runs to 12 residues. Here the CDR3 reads CASSDGWGGYTF. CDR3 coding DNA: TGTGCCAGCAGTGATGGTTGGGGCGGCTACACCTTC.

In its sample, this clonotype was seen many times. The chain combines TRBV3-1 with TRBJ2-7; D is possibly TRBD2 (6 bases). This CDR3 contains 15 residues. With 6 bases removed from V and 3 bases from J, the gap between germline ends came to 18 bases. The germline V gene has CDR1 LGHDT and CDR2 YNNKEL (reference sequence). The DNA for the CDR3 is TGTGCCAGCAGAGACCTTAGCGGTGGGGGCTACGAGCAGTACTTC. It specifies CASRDLSGGGYEQYF.

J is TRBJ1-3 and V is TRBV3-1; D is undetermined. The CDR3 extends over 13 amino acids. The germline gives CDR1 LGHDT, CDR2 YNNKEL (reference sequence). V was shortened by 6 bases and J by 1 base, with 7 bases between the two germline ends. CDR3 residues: CASRTPSGNTIYF. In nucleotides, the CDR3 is TGTGCCAGCAGGACGCCTTCTGGAAACACCATATATTTT.

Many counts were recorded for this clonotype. CDR3 nucleotide sequence: TGTGCCAGCAGTTTCTTGACAGACACTGAAGCTTTCTTT. Translated: CASSFLTDTEAFF. This sequence joins TRBV12-3 or TRBV12-4 and TRBJ1-1; possible D gene TRBD1, 5 bases. The CDR3 is made up of 13 amino acids. The V gene lost 3 bases and the J gene lost 3 bases, with 8 bases spanning the gap.

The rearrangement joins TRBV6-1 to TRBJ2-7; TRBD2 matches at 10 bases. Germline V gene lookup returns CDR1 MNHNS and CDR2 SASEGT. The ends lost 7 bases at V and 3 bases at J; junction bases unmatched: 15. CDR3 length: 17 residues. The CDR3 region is CASKAGLISSGSYEQYF. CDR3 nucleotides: TGTGCCAGCAAGGCGGGGTTGATTTCTAGCGGGAGCTACGAGCAGTACTTC.

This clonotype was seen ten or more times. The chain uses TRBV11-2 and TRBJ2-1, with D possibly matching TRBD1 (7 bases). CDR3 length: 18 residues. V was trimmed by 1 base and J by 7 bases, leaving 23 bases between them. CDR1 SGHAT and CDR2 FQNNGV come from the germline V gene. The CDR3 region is CASSLVQGFLAGGNEQFF. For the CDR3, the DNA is TGTGCCAGCAGCTTAGTACAGGGTTTCCTAGCAGGGGGGAATGAGCAGTTCTTC. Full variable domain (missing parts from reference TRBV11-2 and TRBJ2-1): EAGVAQSPRYKIIEKRQSVAFWCNPISGHATLYWYQQILGQGPKLLIQFQNNGVVDDSQLPKDRFSAERLKGVDSTLKIQPAKLEDSAVYLCASSLVQGFLAGGNEQFFGPGTRLTVL.

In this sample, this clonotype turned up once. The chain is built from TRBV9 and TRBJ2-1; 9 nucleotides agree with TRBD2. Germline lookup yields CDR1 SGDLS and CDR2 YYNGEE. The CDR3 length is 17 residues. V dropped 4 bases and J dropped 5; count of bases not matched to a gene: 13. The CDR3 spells CASSPTIGTSRHNEQFF. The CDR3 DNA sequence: TGTGCCAGCAGCCCCACCATAGGGACTAGCAGGCACAATGAGCAGTTCTTC.

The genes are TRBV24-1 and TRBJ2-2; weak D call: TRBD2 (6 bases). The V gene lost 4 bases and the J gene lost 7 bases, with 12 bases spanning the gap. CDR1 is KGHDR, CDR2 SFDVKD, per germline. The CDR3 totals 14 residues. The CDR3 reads CATSEAGRDGELFF. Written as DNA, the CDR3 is TGTGCCACCAGTGAGGCAGGGCGGGACGGGGAGCTGTTTTTT.

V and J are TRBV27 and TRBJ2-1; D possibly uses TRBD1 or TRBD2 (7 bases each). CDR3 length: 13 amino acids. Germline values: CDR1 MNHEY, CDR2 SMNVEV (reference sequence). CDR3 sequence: CATNQGGWDEQFF. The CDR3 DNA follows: TGTGCTACAAATCAGGGGGGGTGGGATGAGCAGTTCTTC.

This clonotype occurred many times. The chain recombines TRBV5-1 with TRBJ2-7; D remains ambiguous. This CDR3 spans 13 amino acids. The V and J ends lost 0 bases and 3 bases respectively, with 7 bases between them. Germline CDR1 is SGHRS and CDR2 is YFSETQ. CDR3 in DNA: TGCGCCAGCAGCTTGGACACTATCTACGAGCAGTACTTC. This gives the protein CASSLDTIYEQYF.